This T cell receptor (beta chain) stems from a study of cytomegalovirus exposure and HLA in healthy donors (dated 2017 in TCRdb). About the investigation overall: According to an earlier analysis of several hundred of the donors, about 180 million T cells yielded 90 million to 140 million unique TCR beta sequences and approximately 300 Gb of sequence data. An early release covering more than 500 HLA-typed donors comprised approximately 290 gigabases of sequencing data and roughly 85 million unique TCR sequences. Among the roughly 410 genotyped donors, around 81% belonged to the genetic ancestry cluster associated with self-reported Caucasian donors. The study aimed to test whether signatures of past pathogen exposure could be identified by cataloging public T cell receptors. Using immunosequencing, the study profiled T cell repertoires from some 670 subjects and related those repertoires to cytomegalovirus serostatus. In addition to the first cohort of roughly 670 subjects, a separate validation cohort of some 120 different subjects was used. High-throughput TCR immunosequencing, statistical association of individual TCRs with disease status, and machine learning were combined to predict cytomegalovirus infection status. A later analysis re-examined previously published TCR beta repertoires from 500 to 700 donors and added high-resolution HLA genotyping to investigate patterns of TCR occurrence. The later analysis used no new phenotypic data to find candidate immune exposures, relying instead on TCR beta sequences and their occurrence across donors. To decide whether each TCR beta V gene segment behaved as functional or pseudogenic, an earlier analysis of some 600 of the donors relied on high-throughput TCR beta sequencing. Donor age, sex, ethnicity and CMV serostatus were compiled alongside the repertoire data. A later genetic analysis used genome-wide SNP genotypes for about 60% of the roughly 700 donors, treating that subset as a discovery cohort. Every discovery cohort repertoire had been produced on one sequencing platform. HLA typing covered class I and class II loci at four-digit resolution. Typing coverage differed by locus: A, B, C, DRB1 and DQB1 were typed in roughly 620-630 donors, DQA1 in approximately 520, DPA1 in some 600, and DPB1 in around 440. Because of strong linkage in the cohort, a handful of DR-DQ haplotypes were treated as single units for association and clustering. Among some 410 genotyped donors of the cohort, an average of about 240,000 unique TCR beta nucleotide sequences were sequenced per donor, approximately 20% of them non-productive. General findings and caveats noted by the study authors: In an earlier analysis of around 600 of the donors, most TCR beta V segments were observed in productive rearrangements about 90% or about 30% of the time, broadly matching IMGT annotations. Linkage disequilibrium might explain the correlated functional status among segregating V segments, but an unknown experimental factor could not be ruled out. Only TCR beta chains were sequenced in this cohort, and the absence of alpha or paired-chain data limited detectable features. A later genetic analysis associated a missense DCLRE1C variant with V-gene and J-gene trimming of TCR beta chains, and an independent cohort replicated the association. Presence/absence analyses assumed roughly uniform sequencing depth across donors, an assumption that may not hold. The classifier was reported to diagnose cytomegalovirus status with high specificity and sensitivity in both the original cohort and the validation cohort. A total of 150 or so TCR beta chains were listed by the study as associated with cytomegalovirus. A cluster of highly shared sequence variants was judged likely to represent a technical artifact of the sequencing pipeline. Because HLA typing was missing for some donors at each locus, association tests included only the typed subset. In a later analysis, 15,000 to 20,000 TCR beta sequences were associated with specific HLA alleles at a false discovery rate of 0.05. In a later analysis, most CMV-associated TCR beta chains were found to appear HLA-restricted, with HLA associations seemingly driven largely by CMV exposure. CMV serostatus was the only immune exposure information available for the cohort. Because counts were too low, 15 to 20 rarely observed V segments, including chromosome 9 orphons, were excluded from the earlier analysis of a few hundred of the donors. In a later genetic analysis, fewer N-insertions in productive TCRs were reported among donors in an Asian-associated ancestry cluster than the 666-donor mean. Some IMGT-functional V segments, including TRBV6-2 and TRBV6-3, could not be told apart with the 87-base-pair reads, so those segments were excluded. In vitro tests confirmed that three of the cytomegalovirus-associated TCR beta chains recognize cytomegalovirus antigens. In a later analysis, the rate of TCR association differed among HLA loci, with DRB1 alleles having the most associated TCRs and HLA-C alleles having the fewest. Strong co-occurrence of HLA alleles, especially DR and DQ, made assigning TCR associations to individual alleles difficult. A further reported finding was that TCR beta sequences accurately predicted the HLA-A and HLA-B alleles for most subjects in the first cohort. In a later analysis, HLA-associated TCR beta chains showed more clonal expansion and lower generation probabilities than non-associated chains that were equally common. It was suggested by the authors that the approach could potentially be generalized to other disease states and immunological phenotypes. In a later analysis, several top co-occurrence clusters were reported to appear linked to parvovirus B19, influenza, CMV and Epstein-Barr virus. Across donors, most TCR sequences were observed very rarely, whereas some public TCRs were present in many individuals.

From the cysteine up to the phenylalanine, the CDR3 has a length of 14 residues. The entry retains the CDR3 DNA only, 42 bases that are in frame from base 1. V is reduced by 3 bases and J by 1 base, leaving a spacing of 8 bases between them. CDR1 and CDR2 are drawn from the germline V gene: SGHNT, YENEEA. The cohort comprised hundreds of healthy bone marrow donors. Cohort members were all nominally healthy when sampled, although unrecorded immune exposures were likely present. The donor tested CMV seropositive and was one of the 289 seropositive cohort members. A peripheral blood sample was provided by each donor, and peripheral blood mononuclear cells were used for TCR beta sequencing. Genomic DNA extraction from the blood cell samples was performed with the Qiagen DNeasy Blood Extraction Kit. Library method: the immunoSEQ multiplex PCR assay. For the multiplex PCR, a mixture combining 60 forward primers for TCR Vbeta segments and 13 reverse primers for TCR Jbeta segments was used. A multiplex PCR assay on genomic DNA amplified the CDR3 region of rearranged TCR beta genes. The Illumina HiSeq System was used to sequence the amplified TCR beta libraries as 87-base-pair reads. From the authors' description of their analysis: A later analysis tallied roughly 80 million unique TCR beta chains across the 666 repertoires, and approximately 11 million of those chains were shared by two or more donors. Raw reads were error-corrected and collapsed into unique sequences by a nearest-neighbor algorithm in which closely related sequences were merged to remove PCR and sequencing errors. To assign V, D and J gene segments, CDR3 sequences were aligned to IMGT reference sequences. For a sequence to be retained, at least a six-nucleotide match to both a V gene segment and a J gene segment was required. A rearrangement was called productive if the CDR3 had no stop codons and remained in frame with V and J, and every other rearrangement was called non-productive. Following IMGT convention, CDR3 was defined as the stretch from the second conserved V-encoded cysteine to the conserved J-encoded phenylalanine. In an earlier analysis of around 570 of the donors, sequences lacking an unambiguous match to a single V gene segment were excluded. An earlier analysis of 587 of the donors called V segments functional above 56.7% productive rearrangements and segregating when the between-donor standard deviation exceeded 5%. A statistical classification framework was built to diagnose cytomegalovirus status from the catalog of TCR beta chain sequences. A later analysis assigned V and J genes by comparing TCR nucleotide sequences with IMGT/GENE-DB human TR gene sequences. The TCRdist pipeline was used in a later analysis to assign CDR3 sequences and most-parsimonious VDJ recombination scenarios. A later analysis defined each TCR beta chain by its CDR3 amino acid sequence plus V-gene family, and excluded reads lacking a unique V-gene family. To address suspected cross-contamination and a sequencing artifact, a later analysis removed around 600 highly shared, low-generation-probability nucleotide sequences. In a later analysis, a clonal expansion index for each public chain was calculated from normalized within-repertoire ranks of inferred template counts. In a later analysis, generation probabilities were computed using a VDJ recombination model fitted to out-of-frame rearrangements, and the results were checked against IGoR. A later analysis scored TCR-TCR, TCR-HLA and TCR-CMV co-occurrence with hypergeometric tests, applying a repertoire-size bias correction to TCR pairs. To estimate false discovery rates, a later analysis permuted the HLA or CMV assignments 20 times. In a later analysis, co-occurring TCRs were grouped using DBSCAN, with TCRdist sequence similarity added in when clustering inside HLA-allele-positive subsets. For co-occurrence clustering, repertoires with fewer than 30,000 or more than 120,000 public chains were excluded, along with a handful of repertoires with anomalous nucleotide sharing. The clones in this table, taken by TCRdb from immuneACCESS, are in-frame only. Not every clone is retained; where verified, under half of the shortfall comes from an unresolved V gene, and the cause of the rest is unknown. The V and J calls and clone size are taken from that table; D and trimming were inferred from the DNA. Counted in this sample were some 100,000 clones; roughly 70% of them appeared once. In total, the top ten clones hold 11% of the sample.

About this clone itself: What this receptor recognizes is not known. No base-level quality is on record; no much larger clone is a single base apart.

The sequence came from a woman aged 45 to 65 in good health and CMV-seropositive. Sequencing was carried out using PBMCs. The chain uses TRBV11-3 and TRBJ2-3; the D segment cannot be called with confidence. The nucleotides read TGTGCCAGCAGCTTGCAGGCAGGCACAGATACGCAGTATTTT. This translates into CASSLQAGTDTQYF.